Shown below are 5 T cell receptor beta chains from a single sample sequenced in a study of shared clonotypes between healthy human individuals. TCRdb keeps only in-frame clones here, not all; method: immunoSEQ multiplex PCR. The table has some 1,100,000 clones, roughly 74% seen once. Sequencing was performed on memory CD4+ T cells from PBMCs. Subset reported: CD45RA-negative fraction. Source of these receptors: a man between 18 and 35 years old in good health. Some clones in this sample may be carry-over from other donors' samples.

The chain has TRBV5-1 and TRBJ2-7; 9 bases agree with TRBD2. The CDR3 length is 14 residues. Germline loops: CDR1 SGHRS, CDR2 YFSETQ. Trimming cost V 4 bases and J 3 bases; bases outside gene matches: 5. The CDR3 DNA reads as TGCGCCAGCAGCCTTAGCGGGAGCGACTACGAGCAGTACTTC. Protein product: CASSLSGSDYEQYF. The full variable domain, rest sourced from reference TRBV5-1 and TRBJ2-7, is KAGVTQTPRYLIKTRGQQVTLSCSPISGHRSVSWYQQTPGQGLQFLFEYFSETQRNKGNFPGRFSGRQFSNSRSEMNVSTLELGDSALYLCASSLSGSDYEQYFGPGTRLTVT.

The rearrangement uses TRBV7-2 and TRBJ2-7, with 9 bases lining up with TRBD2. The trim removed 1 base at V and 2 bases at J, leaving 3 bases unmatched. CDR1 and CDR2 (germline): SGHTA, FQGNSA. The CDR3 consists of 15 residues. This CDR3 reads CASSLGAGGPYEQYF. CDR3 sequence (DNA): TGTGCCAGCAGCTTAGGGGCGGGAGGGCCCTACGAGCAGTACTTC.

The genes are TRBV5-1 and TRBJ2-1, with 7 nucleotides matching TRBD1. Per germline, CDR1 SGHRS and CDR2 YFSETQ. This CDR3 has 14 amino acids. V lost 4 bases, J lost 4 bases, and 5 bases stayed unmatched. In nucleotides, the CDR3 is TGCGCCAGCAGCCAGGGACAGCTTTACAATGAGCAGTTCTTC. Its protein is CASSQGQLYNEQFF.

The V gene is TRBV7-2, the J gene TRBJ1-1, with 10 nucleotides matching TRBD1. J gave up 6 bases and V 4 bases, and 8 bases lay outside the gene matches. Germline V lookup: CDR1 SGHTA, CDR2 FQGNSA. The CDR3 is 15 amino acids. This CDR3 is CASSWGQGTIAEAFF. The CDR3, as DNA: TGTGCCAGCAGCTGGGGACAGGGGACAATCGCTGAAGCTTTCTTT. The full variable domain, rest sourced from reference TRBV7-2 and TRBJ1-1, is GAGVSQSPSNKVTEKGKDVELRCDPISGHTALYWYRQSLGQGLEFLIYFQGNSAPDKSGLPSDRFSAERTGGSVSTLTIQRTQQEDSAVYLCASSWGQGTIAEAFFGQGTRLTVV.

The chain carries TRBV19 and TRBJ2-7; 15 bases agree with TRBD2. The length of the CDR3 is 16 residues. J was trimmed by 1 base and V by 3 bases; bases with no gene match: 1. Germline V gene data show CDR1 as LNHDA and CDR2 as SQIVND (reference sequence). The CDR3 here is CASSIGTSGRSYEQYF. Here the CDR3 DNA reads TGTGCCAGTAGTATTGGGACTAGCGGGAGGTCCTACGAGCAGTACTTC.